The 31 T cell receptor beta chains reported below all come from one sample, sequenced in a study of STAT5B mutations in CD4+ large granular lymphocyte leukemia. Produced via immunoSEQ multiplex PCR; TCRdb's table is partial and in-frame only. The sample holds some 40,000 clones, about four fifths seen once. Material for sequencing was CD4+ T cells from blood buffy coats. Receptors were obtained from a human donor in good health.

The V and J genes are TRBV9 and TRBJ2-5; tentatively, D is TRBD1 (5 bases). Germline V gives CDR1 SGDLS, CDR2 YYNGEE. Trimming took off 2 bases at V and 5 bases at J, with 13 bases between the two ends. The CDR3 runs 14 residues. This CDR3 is CASSVTVLEETQYF. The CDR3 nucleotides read TGTGCCAGCAGCGTGACAGTTCTGGAGGAGACCCAGTACTTC.

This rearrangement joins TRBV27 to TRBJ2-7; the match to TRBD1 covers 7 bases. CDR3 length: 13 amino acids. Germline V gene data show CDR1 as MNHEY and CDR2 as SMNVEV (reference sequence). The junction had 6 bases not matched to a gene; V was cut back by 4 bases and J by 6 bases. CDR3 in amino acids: CASSSTHRGEQYF. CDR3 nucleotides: TGTGCCAGCAGTTCGACCCACAGGGGCGAGCAGTACTTC.

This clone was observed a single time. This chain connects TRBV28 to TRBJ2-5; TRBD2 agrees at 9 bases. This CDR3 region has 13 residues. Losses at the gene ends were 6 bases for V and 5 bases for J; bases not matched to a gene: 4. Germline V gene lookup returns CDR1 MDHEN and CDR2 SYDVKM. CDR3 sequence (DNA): TGTGCCAGCAGCTTTGGACTAGCGGAGACCCAGTACTTC. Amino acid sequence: CASSFGLAETQYF.

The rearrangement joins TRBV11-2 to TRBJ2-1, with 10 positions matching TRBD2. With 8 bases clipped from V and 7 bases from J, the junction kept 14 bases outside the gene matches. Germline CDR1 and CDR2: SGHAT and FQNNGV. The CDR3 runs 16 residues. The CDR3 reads CASHYGGSGGRNEQFF. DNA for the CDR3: TGTGCCAGCCATTACGGGGGTAGCGGGGGGCGTAATGAGCAGTTCTTC. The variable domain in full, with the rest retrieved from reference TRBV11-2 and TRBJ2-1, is EAGVAQSPRYKIIEKRQSVAFWCNPISGHATLYWYQQILGQGPKLLIQFQNNGVVDDSQLPKDRFSAERLKGVDSTLKIQPAKLEDSAVYLCASHYGGSGGRNEQFFGPGTRLTVL.

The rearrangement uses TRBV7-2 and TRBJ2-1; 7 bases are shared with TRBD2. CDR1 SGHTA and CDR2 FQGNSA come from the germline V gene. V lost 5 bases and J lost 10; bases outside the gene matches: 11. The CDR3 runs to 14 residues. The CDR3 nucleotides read TGTGCCAGCAGCCCCCGGACTAGTATGGAGGAGCAGTTCTTC. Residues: CASSPRTSMEEQFF.

CDR3 residues: CASSLQGSGNTIYF. The DNA of the CDR3 is TGTGCCAGCTCACTCCAGGGGTCTGGAAACACCATATATTTT. The chain links TRBV18 to TRBJ1-3, with D tentatively TRBD1 (6 bases). Germline lookup yields CDR1 KGHSH and CDR2 LQKENI. CDR3 length: 14 amino acids. Deletions cut 4 bases from V and 1 base from J, with 8 bases between.

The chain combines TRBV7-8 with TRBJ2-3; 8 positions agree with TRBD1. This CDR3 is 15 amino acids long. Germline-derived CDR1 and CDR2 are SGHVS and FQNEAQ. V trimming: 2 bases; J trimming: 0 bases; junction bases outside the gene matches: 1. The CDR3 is CASSLQGASTDTQYF. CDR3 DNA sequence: TGTGCCAGCAGCTTACAGGGGGCGAGCACAGATACGCAGTATTTT.

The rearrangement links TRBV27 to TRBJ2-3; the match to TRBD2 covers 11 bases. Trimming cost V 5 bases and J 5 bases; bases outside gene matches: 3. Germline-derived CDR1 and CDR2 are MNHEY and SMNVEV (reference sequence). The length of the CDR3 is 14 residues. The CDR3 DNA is TGTGCCAGCAGTCGAGGACTAGCGGGAGATACGCAGTATTTT. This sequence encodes CASSRGLAGDTQYF.

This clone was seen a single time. The CDR3 region has the DNA TGTGCCAGCTCACCACAAAGCACAGATACGCAGTATTTT. Protein: CASSPQSTDTQYF. J is TRBJ2-3 and V is TRBV18, with D unresolved. Germline V CDR1 and CDR2: KGHSH, LQKENI. Trimming took 1 base from V and 0 from J, leaving 2 bases between them. The CDR3 contains 13 residues.

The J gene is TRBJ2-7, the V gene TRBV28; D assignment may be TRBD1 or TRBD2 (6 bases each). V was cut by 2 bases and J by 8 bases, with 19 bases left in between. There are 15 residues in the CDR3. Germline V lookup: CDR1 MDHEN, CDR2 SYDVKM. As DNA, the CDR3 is TGTGCCAGCAGTTTAACCCGCGGGACAACTTCTAAGCAGTACTTC. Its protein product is CASSLTRGTTSKQYF.

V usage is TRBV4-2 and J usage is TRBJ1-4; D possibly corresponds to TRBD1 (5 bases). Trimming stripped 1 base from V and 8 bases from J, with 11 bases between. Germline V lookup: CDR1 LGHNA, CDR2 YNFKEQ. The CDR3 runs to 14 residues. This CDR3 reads CASSQAGGVEKLFF. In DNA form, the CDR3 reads TGTGCCAGCAGCCAAGCCGGGGGTGTCGAAAAACTGTTTTTT.

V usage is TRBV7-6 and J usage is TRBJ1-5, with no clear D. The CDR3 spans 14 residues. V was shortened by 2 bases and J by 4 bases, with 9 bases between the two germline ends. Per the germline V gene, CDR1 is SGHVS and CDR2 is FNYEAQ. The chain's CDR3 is CASSLHGGNQPQHF. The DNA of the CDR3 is TGTGCCAGCAGCTTACATGGAGGGAATCAGCCCCAGCATTTT.

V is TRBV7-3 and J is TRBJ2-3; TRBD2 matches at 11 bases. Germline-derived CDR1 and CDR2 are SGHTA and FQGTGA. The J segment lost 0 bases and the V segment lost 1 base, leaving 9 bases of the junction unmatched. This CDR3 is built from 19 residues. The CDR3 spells CASSLRGSGGGYSTDTQYF. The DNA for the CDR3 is TGTGCCAGCAGCTTAAGGGGTAGCGGGGGGGGTTATAGCACAGATACGCAGTATTTT. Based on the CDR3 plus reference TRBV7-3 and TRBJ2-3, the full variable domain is GAGVSQTPSNKVTEKGKYVELRCDPISGHTALYWYRQSLGQGPEFLIYFQGTGAADDSGLPNDRFFAVRPEGSVSTLKIQRTERGDSAVYLCASSLRGSGGGYSTDTQYFGPGTRLTVL.

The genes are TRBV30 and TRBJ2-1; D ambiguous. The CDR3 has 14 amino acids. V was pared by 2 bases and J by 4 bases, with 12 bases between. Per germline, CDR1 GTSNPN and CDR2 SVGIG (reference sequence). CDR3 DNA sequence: TGTGCCTGGAGTCTGGAGACAAAATACAATGAGCAGTTCTTC. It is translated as CAWSLETKYNEQFF.

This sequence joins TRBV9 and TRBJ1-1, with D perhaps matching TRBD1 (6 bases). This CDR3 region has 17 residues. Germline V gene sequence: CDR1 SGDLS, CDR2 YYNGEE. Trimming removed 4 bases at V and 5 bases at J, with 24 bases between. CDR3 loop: CASSPNSRDTVRTEAFF. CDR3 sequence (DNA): TGTGCCAGCAGCCCGAATTCCCGGGACACGGTGAGGACTGAAGCTTTCTTT.

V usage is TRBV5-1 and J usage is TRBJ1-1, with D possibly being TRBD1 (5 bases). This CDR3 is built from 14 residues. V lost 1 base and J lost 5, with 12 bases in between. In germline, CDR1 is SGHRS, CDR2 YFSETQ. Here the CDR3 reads CASSLMGGGTEAFF. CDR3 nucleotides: TGCGCCAGCAGCTTGATGGGGGGAGGAACTGAAGCTTTCTTT.

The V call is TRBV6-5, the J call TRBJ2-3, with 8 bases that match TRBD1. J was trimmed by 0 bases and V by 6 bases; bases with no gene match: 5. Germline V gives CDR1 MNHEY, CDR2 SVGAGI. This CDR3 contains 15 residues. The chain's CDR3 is CASSLGQGSTDTQYF. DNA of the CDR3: TGTGCCAGCAGCCTCGGACAGGGAAGCACAGATACGCAGTATTTT.

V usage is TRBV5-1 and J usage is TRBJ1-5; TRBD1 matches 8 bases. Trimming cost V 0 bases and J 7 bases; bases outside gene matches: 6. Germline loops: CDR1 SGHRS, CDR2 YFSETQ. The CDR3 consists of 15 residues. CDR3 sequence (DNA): TGCGCCAGCAGCTTGGACTCAGGGGGCCGCCAGCCCCAGCATTTT. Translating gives CASSLDSGGRQPQHF.

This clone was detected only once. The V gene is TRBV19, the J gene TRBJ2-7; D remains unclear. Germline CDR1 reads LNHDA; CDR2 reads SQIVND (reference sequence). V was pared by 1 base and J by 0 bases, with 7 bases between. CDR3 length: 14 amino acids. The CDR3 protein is CASSIAWGSYEQYF. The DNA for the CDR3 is TGTGCCAGTAGTATAGCGTGGGGCTCCTACGAGCAGTACTTC.

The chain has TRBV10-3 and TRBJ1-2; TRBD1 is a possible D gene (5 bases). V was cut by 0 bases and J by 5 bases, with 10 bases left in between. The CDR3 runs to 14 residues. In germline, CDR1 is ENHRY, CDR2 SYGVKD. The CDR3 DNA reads TGTGCCATCAGTGAGTCGGGGGGGGTGTATGGCTACACCTTC. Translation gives CAISESGGVYGYTF.

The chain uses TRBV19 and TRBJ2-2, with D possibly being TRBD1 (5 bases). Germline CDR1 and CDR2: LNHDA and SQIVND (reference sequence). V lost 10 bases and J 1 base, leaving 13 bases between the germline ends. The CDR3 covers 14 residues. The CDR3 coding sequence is TGTGCCACCGCACTTGGACAGAACACCGGGGAGCTGTTTTTT. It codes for CATALGQNTGELFF.

The chain's CDR3 is CASSLEGGLTDTQYF. The CDR3 DNA follows: TGTGCCAGCAGCTTAGAAGGGGGGCTGACAGATACGCAGTATTTT. This chain links TRBV7-8 with TRBJ2-3; D possibly uses TRBD1 or TRBD2 (6 bases each). This CDR3 has 15 amino acids. Deletions cut 1 base from V and 3 bases from J, with 11 bases between. CDR1 is SGHVS and CDR2 is FQNEAQ in the germline V gene.

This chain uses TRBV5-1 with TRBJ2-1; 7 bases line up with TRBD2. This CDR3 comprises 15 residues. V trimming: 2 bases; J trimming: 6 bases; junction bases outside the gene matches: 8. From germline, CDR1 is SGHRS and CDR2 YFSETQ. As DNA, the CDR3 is TGCGCCAGCAGCTTAAGGGCGGGAGCAGGCAATGAGCAGTTCTTC. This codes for CASSLRAGAGNEQFF. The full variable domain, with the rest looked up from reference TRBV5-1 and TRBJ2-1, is KAGVTQTPRYLIKTRGQQVTLSCSPISGHRSVSWYQQTPGQGLQFLFEYFSETQRNKGNFPGRFSGRQFSNSRSEMNVSTLELGDSALYLCASSLRAGAGNEQFFGPGTRLTVL.

CDR3 coding DNA: TGTGCCAGCAGCACTCACTACAATGAGCAGTTCTTC. Encoded protein: CASSTHYNEQFF. J is TRBJ2-1 and V is TRBV7-9; no firm D call. Germline values: CDR1 SEHNR, CDR2 FQNEAQ (reference sequence). The CDR3 runs 12 residues. Trimming took off 5 bases at V and 3 bases at J, with 5 bases between the two ends.

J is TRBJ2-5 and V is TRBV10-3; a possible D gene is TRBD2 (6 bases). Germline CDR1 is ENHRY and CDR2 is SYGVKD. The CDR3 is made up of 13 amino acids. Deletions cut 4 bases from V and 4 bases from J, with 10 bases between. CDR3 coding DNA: TGTGCCATCAGTGGTTCGGGGGTAGAGACCCAGTACTTC. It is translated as CAISGSGVETQYF.

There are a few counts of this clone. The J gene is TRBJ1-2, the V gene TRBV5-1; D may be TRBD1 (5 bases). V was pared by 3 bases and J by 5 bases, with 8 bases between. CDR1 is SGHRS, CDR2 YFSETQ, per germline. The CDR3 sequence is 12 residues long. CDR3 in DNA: TGCGCCAGCAGCTCACAGGATTATGGCTACACCTTC. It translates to CASSSQDYGYTF.

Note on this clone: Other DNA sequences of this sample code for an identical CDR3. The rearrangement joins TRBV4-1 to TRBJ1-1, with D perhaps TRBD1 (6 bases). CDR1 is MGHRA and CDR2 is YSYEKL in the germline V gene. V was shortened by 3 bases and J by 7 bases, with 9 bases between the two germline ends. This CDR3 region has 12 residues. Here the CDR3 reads CASSHRGGEAFF. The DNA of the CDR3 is TGCGCCAGCAGCCATAGGGGGGGTGAAGCTTTCTTT.

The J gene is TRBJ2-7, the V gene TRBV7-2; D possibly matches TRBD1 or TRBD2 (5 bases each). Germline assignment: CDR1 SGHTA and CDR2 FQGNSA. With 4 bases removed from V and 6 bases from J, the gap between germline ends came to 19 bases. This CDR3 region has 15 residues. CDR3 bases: TGTGCCAGCAGCTCCCAGGGACGGACCGAAGGCGAGCAGTACTTC. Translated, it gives CASSSQGRTEGEQYF.

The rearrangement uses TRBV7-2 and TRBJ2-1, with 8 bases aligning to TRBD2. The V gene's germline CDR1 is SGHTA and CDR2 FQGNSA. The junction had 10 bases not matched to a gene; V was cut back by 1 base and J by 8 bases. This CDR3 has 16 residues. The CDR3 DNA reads TGTGCCAGCAGCTTAGTAGGGGGACTAGTAAAGGATGAGCAGTTCTTC. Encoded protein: CASSLVGGLVKDEQFF.

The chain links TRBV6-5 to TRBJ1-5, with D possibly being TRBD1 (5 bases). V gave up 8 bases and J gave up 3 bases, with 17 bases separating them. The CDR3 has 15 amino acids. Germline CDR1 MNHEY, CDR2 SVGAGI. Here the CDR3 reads CASRSQGYNNQPQHF. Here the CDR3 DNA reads TGTGCCAGCCGGAGTCAGGGTTATAACAATCAGCCCCAGCATTTT.

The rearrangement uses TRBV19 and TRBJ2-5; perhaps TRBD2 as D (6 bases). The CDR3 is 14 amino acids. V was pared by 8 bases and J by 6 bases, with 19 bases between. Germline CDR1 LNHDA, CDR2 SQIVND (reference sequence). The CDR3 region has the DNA TGTGCCAGTGCCGTTGAGCGCGGGGTAAAGACCCAGTACTTC. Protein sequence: CASAVERGVKTQYF.